This T cell receptor beta chain was recovered during a study of response to subunit inactivated influenza vaccine. Per the germline V gene, CDR1 is SGHDT and CDR2 is YYEEEE. Trimming removed 1 base at V and 4 bases at J, with 12 bases between. The CDR3 totals 14 residues. In regard to this clonotype: Its cognate antigen is unknown.

Each CDR3 protein gets one entry after TCRdb re-called the RT-PCR reads with MiXCR. Of roughly 700,000 distinct CDR3 sequences detected, approximately 15% appear once; the ten largest clones hold 6% to 7%. Findings of the study overall: Each seasonal influenza vaccination, the authors suggested, recruits few new T cells.

The receptor's source is a man aged 45-65 years who received an inactivated influenza vaccine. The rearrangement links TRBV5-6 to TRBJ2-7; the D gene is possibly TRBD2 (5 bases). Material: PBMCs from blood, obtained less than 15 days before vaccination. CDR3 loop: CASSLLFRDYEQYF. As DNA, the CDR3 is TGTGCCAGCAGCTTGCTCTTCCGGGATTACGAGCAGTACTTC.